This T cell receptor beta chain was found in a study of cytomegalovirus exposure and HLA in healthy donors. It was with 60 Vbeta and 13 Jbeta primers that the PCR ran. Some clones are missing from TCRdb's copy, which holds only in-frame ones; the method was immunoSEQ multiplex PCR. This table lists 60,000 or so clones. CDR1 and CDR2 (germline): SGHRS, YFSETQ. V lost 4 bases and J lost 0; bases outside the gene matches: 3. This CDR3 has 15 residues. This chain connects TRBV5-1 to TRBJ2-3, with TRBD2 identical over 9 bases. The source of this sequence is a woman between 18 and 30 years old in good health and CMV-seronegative. The sequencing input was PBMCs. The CDR3 nucleotides are TGCGCCAGCAGCGATAGCGGGAGAAGCACAGATACGCAGTATTTT. As protein: CASSDSGRSTDTQYF.